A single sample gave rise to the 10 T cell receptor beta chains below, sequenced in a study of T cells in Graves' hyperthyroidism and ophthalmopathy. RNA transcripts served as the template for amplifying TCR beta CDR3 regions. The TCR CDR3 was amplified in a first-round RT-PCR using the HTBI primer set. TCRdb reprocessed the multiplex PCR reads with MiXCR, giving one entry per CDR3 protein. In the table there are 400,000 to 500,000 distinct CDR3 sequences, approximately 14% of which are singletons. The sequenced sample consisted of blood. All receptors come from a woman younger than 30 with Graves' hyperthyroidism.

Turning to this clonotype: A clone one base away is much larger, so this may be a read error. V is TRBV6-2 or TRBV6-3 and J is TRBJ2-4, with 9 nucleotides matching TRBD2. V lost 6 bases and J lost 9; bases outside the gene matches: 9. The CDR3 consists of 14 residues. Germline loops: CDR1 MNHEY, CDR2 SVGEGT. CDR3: CASRAGTSYGIQYF. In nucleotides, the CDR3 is TGTGCCAGCAGGGCCGGGACTAGCTACGGCATTCAGTACTTC.

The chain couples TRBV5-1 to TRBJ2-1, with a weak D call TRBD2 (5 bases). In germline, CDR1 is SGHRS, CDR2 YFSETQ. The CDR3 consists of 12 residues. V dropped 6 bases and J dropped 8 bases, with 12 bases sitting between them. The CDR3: CASMATGYEQFF. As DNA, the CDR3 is TGCGCCAGCATGGCCACGGGGTATGAGCAGTTCTTC.

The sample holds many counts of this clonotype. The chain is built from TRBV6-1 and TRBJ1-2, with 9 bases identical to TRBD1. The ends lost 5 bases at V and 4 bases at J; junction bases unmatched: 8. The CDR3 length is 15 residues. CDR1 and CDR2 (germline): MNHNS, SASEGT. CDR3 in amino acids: CASSKPGQGFYGYTF. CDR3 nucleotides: TGTGCCAGCAGTAAACCGGGACAGGGCTTCTATGGCTACACCTTC.

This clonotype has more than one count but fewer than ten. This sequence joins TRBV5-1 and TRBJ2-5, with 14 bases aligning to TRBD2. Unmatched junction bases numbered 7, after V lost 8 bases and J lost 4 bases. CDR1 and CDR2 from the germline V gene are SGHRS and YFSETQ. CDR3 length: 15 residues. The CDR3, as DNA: TGCGCCAGTTCCTCGGGGACTAGCGGGAGAGAGACCCAGTACTTC. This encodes CASSSGTSGRETQYF.

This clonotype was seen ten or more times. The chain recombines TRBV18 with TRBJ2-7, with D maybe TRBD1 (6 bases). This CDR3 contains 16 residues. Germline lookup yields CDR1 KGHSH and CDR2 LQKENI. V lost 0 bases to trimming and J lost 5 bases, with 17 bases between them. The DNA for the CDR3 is TGTGCCAGCTCACCACCGAATCGCGCAGGGGACAACGAGCAGTACTTC. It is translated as CASSPPNRAGDNEQYF.

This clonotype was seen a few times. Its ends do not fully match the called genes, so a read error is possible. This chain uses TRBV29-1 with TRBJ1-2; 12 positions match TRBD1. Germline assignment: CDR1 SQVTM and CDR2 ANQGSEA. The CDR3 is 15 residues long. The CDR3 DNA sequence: TGCAGCGTTGAAGAGGGACAGGGGGCGATCTATGGCCACACCTTC. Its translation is CSVEEGQGAIYGHTF. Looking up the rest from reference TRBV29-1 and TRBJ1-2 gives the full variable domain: SAVISQKPSRDICQRGTSLTIQCQVDSQVTMMFWYRQQPGQSLTLIATANQGSEATYESGFVIDKFPISRPNLTFSTLTVSNMSPEDSSIYLCSVEEGQGAIYGHTFGSGTRLTVV.

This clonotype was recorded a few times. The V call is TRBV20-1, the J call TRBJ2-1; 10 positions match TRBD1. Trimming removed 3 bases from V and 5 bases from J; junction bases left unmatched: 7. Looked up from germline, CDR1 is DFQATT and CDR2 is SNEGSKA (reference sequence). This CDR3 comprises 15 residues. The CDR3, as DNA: TGCAGTGCTAGGGATCCGGGACAGGGGCACAATGAGCAGTTCTTC. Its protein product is CSARDPGQGHNEQFF.

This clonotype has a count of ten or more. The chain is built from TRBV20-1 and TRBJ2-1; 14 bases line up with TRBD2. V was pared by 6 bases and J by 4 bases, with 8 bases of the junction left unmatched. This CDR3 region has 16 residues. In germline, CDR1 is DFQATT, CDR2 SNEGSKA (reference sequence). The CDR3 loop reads CSALPGTSGSYNEQFF. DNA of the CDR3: TGCAGTGCCTTGCCCGGGACTAGCGGGAGTTACAATGAGCAGTTCTTC.

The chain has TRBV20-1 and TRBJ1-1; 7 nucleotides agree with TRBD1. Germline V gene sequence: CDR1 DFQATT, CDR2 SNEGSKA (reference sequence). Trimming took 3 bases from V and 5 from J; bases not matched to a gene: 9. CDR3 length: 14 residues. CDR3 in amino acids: CSASDRQGGTEAFF. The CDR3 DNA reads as TGCAGTGCTAGCGATAGACAGGGAGGAACTGAAGCTTTCTTT.

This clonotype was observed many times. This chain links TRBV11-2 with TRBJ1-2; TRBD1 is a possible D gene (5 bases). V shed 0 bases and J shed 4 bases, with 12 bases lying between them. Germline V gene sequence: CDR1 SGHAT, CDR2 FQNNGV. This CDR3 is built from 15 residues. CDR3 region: CASSLEWGLGYGYTF. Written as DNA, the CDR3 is TGTGCCAGCAGCTTAGAGTGGGGGTTGGGCTATGGCTACACCTTC. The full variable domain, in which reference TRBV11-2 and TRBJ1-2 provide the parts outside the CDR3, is EAGVAQSPRYKIIEKRQSVAFWCNPISGHATLYWYQQILGQGPKLLIQFQNNGVVDDSQLPKDRFSAERLKGVDSTLKIQPAKLEDSAVYLCASSLEWGLGYGYTFGSGTRLTVV.